A single sample gave rise to the 27 T cell receptor beta chains below, sequenced in a study of shared clonotypes between healthy human individuals. Only in-frame clones appear in the TCRdb table, and some are missing; sequencing was by immunoSEQ multiplex PCR. The top ten hold roughly 22% of the sample, which has 650,000 to 800,000 clones, around 92% seen once. Naive CD8 cells were CD45RO-negative, positively selected for CCR7, excluding terminally differentiated effector memory CD45RA+ cells. The material sequenced was naive CD8+ T cells sorted from blood. These receptor sequences come from a man aged 30 to 45 in good health.

This chain joins TRBV11-2 and TRBJ2-2; 9 nucleotides agree with TRBD2. The CDR3 runs to 19 residues. Germline V gene data show CDR1 as SGHAT and CDR2 as FQNNGV. Trimming took 3 bases from V and 1 from J; bases not matched to a gene: 12. CDR3 protein: CASSLGASGMHMNTGELFF. The CDR3, as DNA: TGTGCCAGCAGCTTGGGGGCTAGCGGGATGCATATGAACACCGGGGAGCTGTTTTTT.

The chain employs TRBV4-1 and TRBJ2-1, with 10 bases fitting TRBD2. This CDR3 region has 19 residues. Germline assignment: CDR1 MGHRA and CDR2 YSYEKL. Losses at the gene ends were 1 base for V and 0 bases for J; bases not matched to a gene: 9. CDR3 region: CASSQGSGRADSSYNEQFF. CDR3 sequence (DNA): TGCGCCAGCAGCCAAGGAAGCGGGAGGGCCGACAGCTCCTACAATGAGCAGTTCTTC.

This clone was counted once. The gene calls are TRBV7-9 and TRBJ2-7; weak D call: TRBD1 (6 bases). Trimming took 2 bases from V and 6 from J, leaving 11 bases between them. Germline V gene lookup returns CDR1 SEHNR and CDR2 FQNEAQ (reference sequence). The CDR3 runs 13 residues. The CDR3 sequence is CASSLQGTFEQYF. The CDR3 DNA is TGTGCCAGCAGCTTACAGGGGACATTCGAGCAGTACTTC.

This clone showed up just once. The rearrangement links TRBV9 to TRBJ2-2; unclear D gene. This CDR3 is built from 13 residues. Trimming stripped 2 bases from V and 2 bases from J, with 4 bases between. The germline gives CDR1 SGDLS, CDR2 YYNGEE. For the CDR3, the DNA is TGTGCCAGCAGCGTCTTTAACACCGGGGAGCTGTTTTTT. Its protein product is CASSVFNTGELFF.

As to this clone: Other DNA sequences within the sample encode an identical CDR3. The rearrangement links TRBV15 to TRBJ2-7, with D tentatively TRBD1 or TRBD2 (5 bases each). Deletions cut 3 bases from V and 4 bases from J, with 7 bases between. From germline, CDR1 is LNHNV and CDR2 YYDKDF (reference sequence). The CDR3 is made up of 12 amino acids. Written as DNA, the CDR3 is TGTGCCACCAGCAGGGGACCTTACGAGCAGTACTTC. This gives the protein CATSRGPYEQYF.

This clone was observed a handful of times. CDR3 nucleotides: TGTGCCAGCGGCTCTGGATCGGGAAGGGGTGAGCAGTTCTTC. As protein: CASGSGSGRGEQFF. The rearrangement links TRBV6-5 to TRBJ2-1, with D possibly called TRBD1 or TRBD2 (5 bases each). Deletions cut 8 bases from V and 9 bases from J, with 20 bases between. The CDR3 extends over 14 amino acids. The germline CDR1 and CDR2 sequences are MNHEY and SVGAGI.

CDR3 DNA sequence: TGTGCCAGCAGCTTCGGACTAGCGAAAGAGACCCAGTACTTC. Amino acids: CASSFGLAKETQYF. The rearrangement links TRBV7-9 to TRBJ2-5; 9 bases align to TRBD2. The junction had 2 bases not matched to a gene; V was cut back by 3 bases and J by 3 bases. This CDR3 contains 14 residues. Germline lookup yields CDR1 SEHNR and CDR2 FQNEAQ (reference sequence).

Comments on this clone: Other nucleotide sequences from this sample produce the same CDR3. The chain employs TRBV29-1 and TRBJ2-2; tentatively, D is TRBD1 or TRBD2 (5 bases each). Trimming cost V 6 bases and J 0 bases, with 8 bases left between them. The CDR3 spans 13 residues. The germline CDR1 and CDR2 sequences are SQVTM and ANQGSEA. CDR3: CSVGTANTGELFF. CDR3 sequence (DNA): TGCAGCGTCGGGACCGCGAACACCGGGGAGCTGTTTTTT.

The chain carries TRBV4-2 and TRBJ2-3; the D is unclear. The V end was cut by 1 base, the J end by 3 bases, with 11 bases between. Per germline, CDR1 LGHNA and CDR2 YNFKEQ. The CDR3 length is 15 residues. Here the CDR3 DNA reads TGTGCCAGCAGCCAAGGCAGACCAGAGACAGATACGCAGTATTTT. Protein sequence: CASSQGRPETDTQYF.

The chain is built from TRBV6-5 and TRBJ2-1; a weak D match, TRBD1 (6 bases). This CDR3 is built from 16 residues. Germline V gene sequence: CDR1 MNHEY, CDR2 SVGAGI. The V gene lost 0 bases and the J gene lost 4 bases, with 13 bases spanning the gap. CDR3 DNA sequence: TGTGCCAGCAGTTACTCGATTTGGGACATATACAATGAGCAGTTCTTC. As protein: CASSYSIWDIYNEQFF.

This clone was counted between two and nine times. The chain has TRBV7-6 and TRBJ2-7; TRBD1 matches at 8 bases. Germline CDR1 reads SGHVS; CDR2 reads FNYEAQ. The J segment lost 2 bases and the V segment lost 1 base, leaving 1 base of the junction unmatched. The CDR3 has 14 residues. For the CDR3, the DNA is TGTGCCAGCAGCTTAGGGACAGGGACCTACGAGCAGTACTTC. Amino acids: CASSLGTGTYEQYF.

The rearrangement uses TRBV4-1 and TRBJ2-1, with 13 bases fitting TRBD2. The CDR3 is 15 residues long. The germline V gene has CDR1 MGHRA and CDR2 YSYEKL. V dropped 1 base and J dropped 7; count of bases not matched to a gene: 1. Written as DNA, the CDR3 is TGCGCCAGCAGCCAAGGACTAGCGGGAGGAAATGAGCAGTTCTTC. Amino acid sequence: CASSQGLAGGNEQFF.

The chain recombines TRBV9 with TRBJ2-2, with D tentatively TRBD2 (6 bases). Trimming cost V 5 bases and J 2 bases, with 13 bases left between them. This CDR3 comprises 15 residues. Per the germline V gene, CDR1 is SGDLS and CDR2 is YYNGEE. The CDR3: CASSPRLVNTGELFF. The CDR3 DNA is TGTGCCAGCAGTCCCCGACTAGTTAACACCGGGGAGCTGTTTTTT.

The chain uses TRBV4-1 and TRBJ2-5; TRBD2 aligns across 13 bases. The V gene end was trimmed by 3 bases and the J gene end by 1 base; junction bases not matched to a gene: 11. Germline V gene sequence: CDR1 MGHRA, CDR2 YSYEKL. CDR3 length: 19 amino acids. DNA for the CDR3: TGCGCCAGCAGCCATCCCCCAGGGGGGACTAGCGGGGTCCAAGAGACCCAGTACTTC. Translating it yields CASSHPPGGTSGVQETQYF.

This clone was observed a single time. The rearrangement links TRBV11-3 to TRBJ2-7; D is ambiguous. Germline V gene lookup returns CDR1 SGHNT and CDR2 YENEEA. The V gene lost 3 bases and the J gene lost 6 bases, with 12 bases spanning the gap. The CDR3 consists of 13 residues. The CDR3 DNA follows: TGTGCCAGCAGCTTTGTCAAGTCGGGCGAGCAGTACTTC. This codes for CASSFVKSGEQYF.

This clone appeared once. The same CDR3 is also encoded by other DNA sequences in this sample. J is TRBJ2-1 and V is TRBV28; D is unresolved. This CDR3 spans 13 amino acids. V lost 3 bases, J lost 4 bases, and 7 bases lay in between. Germline CDR1 reads MDHEN; CDR2 reads SYDVKM. The CDR3 sequence is CASSLGSYNEQFF. The CDR3 DNA reads as TGTGCCAGCAGTTTGGGCAGTTACAATGAGCAGTTCTTC. Together with reference TRBV28 and TRBJ2-1, the CDR3 gives the full variable domain: DVKVTQSSRYLVKRTGEKVFLECVQDMDHENMFWYRQDPGLGLRLIYFSYDVKMKEKGDIPEGYSVSREKKERFSLILESASTNQTSMYLCASSLGSYNEQFFGPGTRLTVL.

The J gene is TRBJ2-5, the V gene TRBV7-9; D is perhaps TRBD2 (5 bases). Germline lookup yields CDR1 SEHNR and CDR2 FQNEAQ (reference sequence). The CDR3 is made up of 15 amino acids. V was cut by 2 bases and J by 1 base, with 11 bases left in between. This CDR3 reads CASSLYIGLQETQYF. The DNA for the CDR3 is TGTGCCAGCAGCTTATATATAGGACTCCAAGAGACCCAGTACTTC.

This chain connects TRBV7-2 to TRBJ1-2; D is unresolved. Germline V gene lookup returns CDR1 SGHTA and CDR2 FQGNSA. Trimming cost V 5 bases and J 0 bases, with 7 bases left between them. The CDR3 length is 13 residues. CDR3 DNA sequence: TGTGCCAGCAGCCCCTCCACTAACTATGGCTACACCTTC. This encodes CASSPSTNYGYTF.

This clone showed up just once. The rearrangement uses TRBV28 and TRBJ2-7, with 8 bases matching TRBD1. The germline CDR1 and CDR2 sequences are MDHEN and SYDVKM. The CDR3 totals 13 residues. J was trimmed by 4 bases and V by 7 bases; bases with no gene match: 6. DNA of the CDR3: TGTGCCAGCACCAATACAGGGGGGTACGAGCAGTACTTC. Protein sequence: CASTNTGGYEQYF.

The J gene is TRBJ2-5, the V gene TRBV5-6; 7 bases align to TRBD1. Germline CDR1 and CDR2: SGHDT and YYEEEE. Losses at the gene ends were 1 base for V and 3 bases for J; bases not matched to a gene: 6. This CDR3 contains 15 residues. The CDR3 loop is CASSLSGQGEETQYF. The CDR3 region has the DNA TGTGCCAGCAGCTTGTCGGGGCAGGGGGAAGAGACCCAGTACTTC.

The chain carries TRBV10-3 and TRBJ2-6; D gene unclear. V lost 2 bases, J lost 0 bases, and 8 bases lay in between. The CDR3 length is 16 residues. Germline V lookup: CDR1 ENHRY, CDR2 SYGVKD. The CDR3 protein is CAISEPAISGANVLTF. The CDR3 DNA reads as TGTGCCATCAGTGAGCCGGCCATCTCTGGGGCCAACGTCCTGACTTTC.

This sequence joins TRBV2 and TRBJ2-2; either TRBD1 or TRBD2 may supply D (6 bases each). Trimming shortened V by 6 bases and J by 4 bases, and 15 bases separated the two germline ends. Germline assignment: CDR1 SNHLY and CDR2 FYNNEI. The CDR3 is 15 residues long. CDR3 coding DNA: TGTGCCAGCAGGATATCGGGGGCTATCACCGGGGAGCTGTTTTTT. Its translation: CASRISGAITGELFF.

The chain employs TRBV21-1 and TRBJ2-5; the table's D call TRBD2 went unverified against the DNA. TRBV21-1 is a pseudogene locus. The CDR3 has 15 amino acids. The CDR3 here is CASSPGLATRETQYF. Written as DNA, the CDR3 is TGTGCCAGCAGCCCGGGACTAGCAACGCGAGAGACCCAGTACTTC.

The chain links TRBV28 to TRBJ2-1; 8 nucleotides match TRBD2. The ends lost 2 bases at V and 2 bases at J; junction bases unmatched: 5. Per the germline V gene, CDR1 is MDHEN and CDR2 is SYDVKM. CDR3 length: 16 amino acids. CDR3 sequence reads: CASSLGGLEAYNEQFF. As DNA, the CDR3 is TGTGCCAGCAGTTTAGGGGGACTAGAAGCCTACAATGAGCAGTTCTTC.

This clone has just a few counts. This rearrangement joins TRBV4-3 to TRBJ1-5; weak D call: TRBD1 (6 bases). The CDR3 sequence is 15 residues long. Germline CDR1 LGHNA, CDR2 YSLEER. V gave up 1 base and J gave up 7 bases, with 14 bases separating them. The CDR3 region is CASSQGPSGGQPQHF. CDR3 bases: TGCGCCAGCAGCCAAGGGCCCTCGGGGGGCCAGCCCCAGCATTTT.

The chain links TRBV19 to TRBJ1-5, with 7 bases identical to TRBD1. The CDR3 loop spans 12 amino acids. Trimming cost V 7 bases and J 16 bases; bases outside gene matches: 13. Germline CDR1 is LNHDA and CDR2 is SQIVND (reference sequence). The CDR3 DNA is TGTGCCAGTACCCTACAGGGGAACGCACCTCATTTT. Its translation: CASTLQGNAPHF.

The gene calls are TRBV28 and TRBJ1-2; no reliable D call. CDR3 length: 11 amino acids. V dropped 7 bases and J dropped 4 bases, with 7 bases sitting between them. Germline values: CDR1 MDHEN, CDR2 SYDVKM. CDR3 sequence: CASTGLYGYTF. The CDR3 region has the DNA TGTGCCAGCACTGGTCTCTATGGCTACACCTTC.